This T cell receptor (beta chain) appears in the sequencing data of a study of blood T cell repertoires in COVID-19. Study in general: Samples taken during acute and convalescent COVID-19 were collected in the United States, Italy and Spain. Sources were T cells, B-cell-depleted T cells, or PBMCs; the material itself was cDNA or gDNA.

TCRdb's copy holds only in-frame clones and misses some; the assay was immunoSEQ multiplex PCR. The table lists about 440,000 clones, more than 70% of them singletons. V was clipped by 2 bases and J by 0 bases; unmatched bases: 11. Germline values: CDR1 SQVTM, CDR2 ANQGSEA. The CDR3 loop spans 19 amino acids. Sequencing used peripheral blood. The V gene is TRBV29-1, the J gene TRBJ2-1, with TRBD2 identical over 12 bases. This sequence originates from a woman between 45 and 60 years old with COVID-19, enrolled during active disease. The CDR3 coding sequence is TGCAGCGTTGAAAGGAGACTAGCGGGGGACAAGAGCTCCTACAATGAGCAGTTCTTC. Protein product: CSVERRLAGDKSSYNEQFF.